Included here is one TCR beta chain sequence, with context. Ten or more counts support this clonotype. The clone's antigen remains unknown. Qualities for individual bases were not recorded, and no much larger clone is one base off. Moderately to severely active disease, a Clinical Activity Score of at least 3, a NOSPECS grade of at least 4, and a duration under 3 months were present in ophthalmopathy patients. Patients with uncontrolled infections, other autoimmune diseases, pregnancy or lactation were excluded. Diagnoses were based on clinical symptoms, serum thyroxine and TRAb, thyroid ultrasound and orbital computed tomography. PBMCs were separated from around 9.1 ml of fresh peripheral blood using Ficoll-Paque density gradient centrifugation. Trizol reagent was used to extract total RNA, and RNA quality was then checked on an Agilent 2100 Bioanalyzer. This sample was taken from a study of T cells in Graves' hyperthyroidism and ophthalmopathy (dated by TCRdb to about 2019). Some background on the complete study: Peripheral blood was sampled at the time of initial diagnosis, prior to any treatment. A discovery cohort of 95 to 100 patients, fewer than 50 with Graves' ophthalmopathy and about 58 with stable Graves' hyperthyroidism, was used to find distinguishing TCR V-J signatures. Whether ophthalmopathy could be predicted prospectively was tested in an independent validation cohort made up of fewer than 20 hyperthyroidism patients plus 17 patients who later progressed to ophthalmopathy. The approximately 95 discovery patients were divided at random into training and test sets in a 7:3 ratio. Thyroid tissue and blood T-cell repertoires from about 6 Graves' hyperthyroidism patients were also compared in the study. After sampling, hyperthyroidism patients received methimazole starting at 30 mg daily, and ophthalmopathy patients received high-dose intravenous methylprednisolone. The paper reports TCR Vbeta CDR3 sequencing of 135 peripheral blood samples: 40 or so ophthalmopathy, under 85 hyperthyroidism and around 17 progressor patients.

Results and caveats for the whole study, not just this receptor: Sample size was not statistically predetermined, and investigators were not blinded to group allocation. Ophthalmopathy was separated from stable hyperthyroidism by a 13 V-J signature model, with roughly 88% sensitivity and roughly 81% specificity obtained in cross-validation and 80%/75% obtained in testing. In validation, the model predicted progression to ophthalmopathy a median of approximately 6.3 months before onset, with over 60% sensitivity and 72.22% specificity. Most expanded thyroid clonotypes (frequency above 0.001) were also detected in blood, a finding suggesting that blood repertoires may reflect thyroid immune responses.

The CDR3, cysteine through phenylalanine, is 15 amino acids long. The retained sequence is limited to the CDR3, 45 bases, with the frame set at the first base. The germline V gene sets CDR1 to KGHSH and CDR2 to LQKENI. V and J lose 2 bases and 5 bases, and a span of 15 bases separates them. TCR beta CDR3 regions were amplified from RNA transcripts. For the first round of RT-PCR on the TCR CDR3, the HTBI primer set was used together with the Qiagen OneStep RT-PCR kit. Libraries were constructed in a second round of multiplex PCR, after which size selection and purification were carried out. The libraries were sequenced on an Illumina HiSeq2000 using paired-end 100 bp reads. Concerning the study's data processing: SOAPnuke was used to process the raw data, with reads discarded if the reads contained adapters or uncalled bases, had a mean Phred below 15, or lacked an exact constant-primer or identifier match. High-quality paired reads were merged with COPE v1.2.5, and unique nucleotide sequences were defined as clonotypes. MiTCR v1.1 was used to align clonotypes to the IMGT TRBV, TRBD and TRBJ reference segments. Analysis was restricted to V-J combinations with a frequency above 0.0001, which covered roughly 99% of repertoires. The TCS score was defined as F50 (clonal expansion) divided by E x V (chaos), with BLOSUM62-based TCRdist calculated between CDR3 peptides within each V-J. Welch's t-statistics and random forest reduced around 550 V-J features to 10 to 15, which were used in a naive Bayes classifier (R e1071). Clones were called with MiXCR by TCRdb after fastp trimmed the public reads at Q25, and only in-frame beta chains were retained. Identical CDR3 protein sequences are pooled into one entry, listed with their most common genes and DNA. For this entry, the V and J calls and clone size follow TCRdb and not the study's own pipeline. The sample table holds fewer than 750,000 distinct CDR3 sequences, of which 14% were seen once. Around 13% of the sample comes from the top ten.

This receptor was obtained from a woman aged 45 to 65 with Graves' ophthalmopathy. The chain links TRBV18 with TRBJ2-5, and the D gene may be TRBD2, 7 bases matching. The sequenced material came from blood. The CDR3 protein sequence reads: CASSPAGAPGETQYF. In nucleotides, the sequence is TGTGCCAGCTCACCAGCGGGGGCTCCTGGGGAGACCCAGTACTTC.